Listed below are T cell receptor beta chains from one sample, sequenced in a study of siplizumab effects on memory and regulatory T cells. Method: immunoSEQ multiplex PCR; TCRdb's copy keeps in-frame clones and lacks some. The table lists some 75,000 clones, roughly 93% of them singletons, with roughly 5.2% in the top ten. Source material: CD8+ T cells sorted from blood. The receptors originated from a human donor in good health. CDR3s leave out the opening cysteine and the closing phenylalanine or tryptophan.

TRBV5-1	TRBJ1-5	ASSLVEGFSQPQH
TRBV6-5	TRBJ1-2	ASSGQGQDYYGYT
TRBV19	TRBJ1-5	ASSRTSGSYQPQH
TRBV25-1	TRBJ1-1	ASSKLPGTPGTEAF
TRBV27	TRBJ2-3	ASSWGGPQDTQY
TRBV4-1	TRBJ1-1	ASSQGVNTEAF
TRBV19	TRBJ2-7	ASSITDAYEQY
TRBV5-6	TRBJ1-1	ASSFGGEAF
TRBV6-1	TRBJ1-5	AIGVGQQNQPQH
TRBV2	TRBJ2-3	ASSDFQGAADTQY
TRBV9	TRBJ2-2	ASSVNHGLDTGELF
TRBV6-1	TRBJ1-1	ASSEDLGQGSNTEAF
TRBV4-2	TRBJ2-3	ASSPLSSTDTQY
TRBV10-2	TRBJ2-5	ASSPTGETQY
TRBV4-1	TRBJ1-2	ASSRSPLGFFYGYT
TRBV9	TRBJ2-7	ASSGTAGFSYEQY
TRBV6-6	TRBJ2-7	ASSYLDRGYDEQY
TRBV5-6	TRBJ2-7	ASSLQGNEQY
TRBV7-3	TRBJ2-3	ASSLIGGATDTQY
TRBV6-5	TRBJ1-2	ASSGINGYT
TRBV6-4	TRBJ2-3	ASSRAQGGDTQY
TRBV10-3	TRBJ2-2	AIFRGGELF
TRBV18	TRBJ2-7	ASSTGDSYEQY
TRBV7-6	TRBJ2-5	ASSLGGGSGETQY
TRBV4-3	TRBJ1-5	ASSQDQAGHQPQH
TRBV2	TRBJ2-7	ASSEELLEQY
TRBV4-1	TRBJ1-6	ASSQDFAGAPLH
TRBV11-1	TRBJ1-6	ASSPGQRNSPLH
TRBV4-1	TRBJ2-7	ASRGKYYEQY
TRBV4-3	TRBJ2-7	ASSQDRESSYEQY
TRBV20-1	TRBJ2-5	SALWETQY
TRBV11-2	TRBJ2-3	ASSLGPGTSITDTQY
TRBV10-3	TRBJ1-1	AISERTGDATEAF
TRBV9	TRBJ1-1	ASSTGTTEAF
TRBV2	TRBJ2-7	ASSNYEQY
TRBV7-3	TRBJ2-1	ASSSRDTYNEQF
TRBV7-2	TRBJ2-3	ASSLWGTSGGLSTDTQY
TRBV27	TRBJ2-3	ASSEPGGASDTQY
TRBV9	TRBJ2-7	ASSVEGAREQY
TRBV10-2	TRBJ2-5	ASSIIVQETQY
TRBV9	TRBJ2-3	ASRLGLAEPTDTQY
TRBV15	TRBJ2-5	ATSGDRGILKTQY
TRBV13	TRBJ2-3	ASSLLAGGAPTDTQY
TRBV20-1	TRBJ1-1	SAPENTEAF
TRBV29-1	TRBJ2-5	AFWDWQETQY
TRBV30	TRBJ2-5	ACGGVEGYQETQY
TRBV12-5	TRBJ2-1	ASVPGGASYNEQF
TRBV19	TRBJ2-1	ASSRAWTGEDEQF
TRBV27	TRBJ2-1	ASSLLHNEQF
TRBV4-2	TRBJ2-2	ASSLSGELNTGELF
TRBV6-6	TRBJ1-2	ASSVTGAGNYGYT